This T cell receptor (beta chain) was sequenced in a study of shared clonotypes between healthy human individuals. Trimming removed 0 bases from V and 1 base from J, with 6 bases in between. Germline CDR1 GTSNPN, CDR2 SVGIG (reference sequence). The CDR3 covers 13 residues. Sequencing was performed with immunoSEQ multiplex PCR; in TCRdb, only in-frame clones are kept and a portion is missing. The sample lists 400,000 to 600,000 clones; 70% to 80% were seen once. This clone was picked up a small number of times. The specimen was PBMCs. The clonotype was recovered from a woman aged 35 to 49 in good health. Some clones in this sample may be carry-over from other donors' samples. V usage is TRBV30 and J usage is TRBJ1-1; D gene uncertain. The CDR3 nucleotides are TGTGCCTGGAGTGTCGCCCGGAACACTGAAGCTTTCTTT. It encodes CAWSVARNTEAFF. The complete variable domain, with remaining parts taken from reference TRBV30 and TRBJ1-1, reads SQTIHQWPATLVQPVGSPLSLECTVEGTSNPNLYWYRQAAGRGLQLLFYSVGIGQISSEVPQNLSASRPQDRQFILSSKKLLLSDSGFYLCAWSVARNTEAFFGQGTRLTVV.